The rows below give T cell receptor beta chains drawn from one sample of a study of OX40 agonist ivuxolimab in advanced cancers. Assay: immunoSEQ multiplex PCR; the TCRdb copy retains only in-frame clones and omits some. The sample yields under 150,000 clones, around nine tenths seen once. The source material was CD4+ or CD8+ T cells sorted from blood, sampled in a trial of the OX40 agonist ivuxolimab. All receptors come from an adult with an advanced solid tumor such as melanoma, head and neck, liver or kidney cancer. The CDR3 runs from the conserved cysteine through the conserved F or W. Fields, in order: clone size, D gene, CDR3 length, V gene, J gene, CDR3 protein, CDR3 DNA. A D gene is named only where the DNA matches it firmly. Clone size is given for some rows only: seen once, a few or many times, or a class if the clone is expanded.

clone size: -
D gene: TRBD1
CDR3 length: 14
V gene: TRBV7-2
J gene: TRBJ1-2
CDR3 protein: CASSPTTGWHGYTF
CDR3 DNA: TGTGCCAGCAGCCCCACGACAGGGTGGCATGGCTACACCTTC

clone size: once
D gene: -
CDR3 length: 16
V gene: TRBV6-5
J gene: TRBJ1-1
CDR3 protein: CASSYEPRTVNTEAFF
CDR3 DNA: TGTGCCAGCAGTTACGAGCCACGGACAGTAAACACTGAAGCTTTCTTT

clone size: -
D gene: -
CDR3 length: 14
V gene: TRBV19
J gene: TRBJ2-7
CDR3 protein: CASSIGTDLDEQYF
CDR3 DNA: TGTGCCAGTAGTATAGGGACAGATCTTGACGAGCAGTACTTC

clone size: -
D gene: TRBD2
CDR3 length: 13
V gene: TRBV7-9
J gene: TRBJ2-3
CDR3 protein: CASCSGTTDTQYF
CDR3 DNA: TGTGCCAGTTGTAGCGGGACCACAGATACGCAGTATTTT

clone size: -
D gene: -
CDR3 length: 11
V gene: TRBV30
J gene: TRBJ2-1
CDR3 protein: CAWRTYNEQFF
CDR3 DNA: TGTGCCTGGAGGACTTATAATGAGCAGTTCTTC

clone size: once
D gene: -
CDR3 length: 13
V gene: TRBV5-1
J gene: TRBJ1-1
CDR3 protein: CASSPRDMGEAFF
CDR3 DNA: TGCGCCAGCAGCCCACGGGACATGGGTGAAGCTTTCTTT

clone size: -
D gene: -
CDR3 length: 17
V gene: TRBV27
J gene: TRBJ1-6
CDR3 protein: CASTLSRTSSYNSPLHF
CDR3 DNA: TGTGCCAGCACCCTAAGTCGGACTAGCTCCTATAATTCACCCCTCCACTTT

clone size: -
D gene: TRBD1
CDR3 length: 15
V gene: TRBV2
J gene: TRBJ1-2
CDR3 protein: CASSEGGSRNYGYTF
CDR3 DNA: TGTGCCAGCAGCGAAGGGGGCAGTCGCAACTATGGCTACACCTTC

clone size: -
D gene: -
CDR3 length: 14
V gene: TRBV11-1
J gene: TRBJ1-1
CDR3 protein: CASSLQRTNTEAFF
CDR3 DNA: TGTGCCAGCAGCCTACAGAGGACGAACACTGAAGCTTTCTTT

clone size: -
D gene: -
CDR3 length: 12
V gene: TRBV27
J gene: TRBJ2-1
CDR3 protein: CASSFGRGEQFF
CDR3 DNA: TGTGCCAGCAGTTTCGGGCGGGGCGAGCAGTTCTTC

clone size: -
D gene: TRBD1
CDR3 length: 14
V gene: TRBV2
J gene: TRBJ1-5
CDR3 protein: CASGSGQSNQPQHF
CDR3 DNA: TGTGCCAGCGGGTCGGGACAGAGCAATCAGCCCCAGCATTTT

clone size: -
D gene: -
CDR3 length: 13
V gene: TRBV7-2
J gene: TRBJ2-1
CDR3 protein: CASSLARYNEQFF
CDR3 DNA: TGTGCCAGCAGCTTAGCACGGTACAATGAGCAGTTCTTC

clone size: -
D gene: -
CDR3 length: 20
V gene: TRBV29-1
J gene: TRBJ1-1
CDR3 protein: CSVERFYLTQGTEGYTEAFF
CDR3 DNA: TGCAGCGTTGAGCGGTTTTATCTGACACAGGGAACGGAAGGGTACACTGAAGCTTTCTTT

clone size: -
D gene: TRBD2
CDR3 length: 16
V gene: TRBV9
J gene: TRBJ2-3
CDR3 protein: CASSPSSGKSTDTQYF
CDR3 DNA: TGTGCCAGCAGCCCAAGTAGCGGGAAGAGCACAGATACGCAGTATTTT

clone size: -
D gene: -
CDR3 length: 11
V gene: TRBV6-5
J gene: TRBJ1-5
CDR3 protein: CASGAAQPQHF
CDR3 DNA: TGTGCCAGCGGGGCGGCCCAGCCCCAGCATTTT

clone size: -
D gene: -
CDR3 length: 14
V gene: TRBV7-3
J gene: TRBJ1-5
CDR3 protein: CASSFLTQAQPQHF
CDR3 DNA: TGTGCCAGCAGCTTTCTGACTCAAGCCCAGCCCCAGCATTTT

clone size: -
D gene: -
CDR3 length: 15
V gene: TRBV2
J gene: TRBJ2-7
CDR3 protein: CASSEGIVISVEQYF
CDR3 DNA: TGTGCCAGCAGTGAAGGGATCGTCATATCCGTTGAGCAGTACTTC

clone size: -
D gene: -
CDR3 length: 13
V gene: TRBV7-2
J gene: TRBJ2-7
CDR3 protein: CASSLAWGTEQYF
CDR3 DNA: TGTGCCAGCAGCTTAGCTTGGGGAACCGAGCAGTACTTC

clone size: -
D gene: -
CDR3 length: 16
V gene: TRBV7-9
J gene: TRBJ2-1
CDR3 protein: CASSLEARGSYNEQFF
CDR3 DNA: TGTGCCAGCAGCTTAGAGGCCAGGGGCTCCTACAATGAGCAGTTCTTC

clone size: -
D gene: -
CDR3 length: 15
V gene: TRBV5-4
J gene: TRBJ2-1
CDR3 protein: CASSLKQVWDNEQFF
CDR3 DNA: TGTGCCAGCAGCTTGAAACAGGTTTGGGACAATGAGCAGTTCTTC

clone size: -
D gene: TRBD1
CDR3 length: 18
V gene: TRBV13
J gene: TRBJ1-2
CDR3 protein: CASSFLGQAHRKGYGYTF
CDR3 DNA: TGTGCCAGCAGCTTCTTGGGACAGGCACACCGAAAGGGGTATGGCTACACCTTC

clone size: -
D gene: TRBD2
CDR3 length: 15
V gene: TRBV5-1
J gene: TRBJ2-7
CDR3 protein: CASSLGTSAGGEQYF
CDR3 DNA: TGCGCCAGCAGCTTGGGTACTAGCGCCGGTGGGGAGCAGTACTTC

clone size: -
D gene: -
CDR3 length: 17
V gene: TRBV28
J gene: TRBJ1-3
CDR3 protein: CASSPLIGTNSGNTIYF
CDR3 DNA: TGTGCCAGCAGTCCCTTGATTGGGACCAACTCTGGAAACACCATATATTTT

clone size: -
D gene: TRBD2
CDR3 length: 14
V gene: TRBV30
J gene: TRBJ2-1
CDR3 protein: CAWTFFGEGNEQFF
CDR3 DNA: TGTGCCTGGACCTTCTTCGGGGAGGGTAATGAGCAGTTCTTC

clone size: -
D gene: TRBD1
CDR3 length: 16
V gene: TRBV7-7
J gene: TRBJ2-1
CDR3 protein: CASSGKQGASYNEQFF
CDR3 DNA: TGTGCTAGCAGCGGAAAACAGGGGGCCTCCTACAATGAGCAGTTCTTC

clone size: -
D gene: TRBD1
CDR3 length: 15
V gene: TRBV19
J gene: TRBJ2-3
CDR3 protein: CASSDPGQSTDTQYF
CDR3 DNA: TGTGCCAGTAGCGATCCGGGACAGAGCACAGATACGCAGTATTTT

clone size: -
D gene: TRBD2
CDR3 length: 19
V gene: TRBV7-3
J gene: TRBJ2-7
CDR3 protein: CASSSTRGGATRLPYEQYF
CDR3 DNA: TGTGCCAGCAGCTCCACCCGGGGGGGGGCGACCCGATTACCATACGAGCAGTACTTC

clone size: -
D gene: -
CDR3 length: 13
V gene: TRBV5-1
J gene: TRBJ1-1
CDR3 protein: CASSYRGITEAFF
CDR3 DNA: TGCGCCAGCAGCTACCGGGGCATCACTGAAGCTTTCTTT

clone size: -
D gene: -
CDR3 length: 14
V gene: TRBV28
J gene: TRBJ1-5
CDR3 protein: CASSPDRSNQPQHF
CDR3 DNA: TGTGCCAGCAGTCCGGACAGAAGCAATCAGCCCCAGCATTTT

clone size: once
D gene: -
CDR3 length: 13
V gene: TRBV7-3
J gene: TRBJ2-7
CDR3 protein: CASSANRANEQYF
CDR3 DNA: TGTGCCAGCAGCGCAAACAGGGCGAACGAGCAGTACTTC

clone size: -
D gene: TRBD1
CDR3 length: 16
V gene: TRBV5-5
J gene: TRBJ1-2
CDR3 protein: CASSLTGTGVPYGYTF
CDR3 DNA: TGTGCCAGCAGCTTAACCGGGACAGGGGTACCCTATGGCTACACCTTC

clone size: once
D gene: -
CDR3 length: 15
V gene: TRBV5-4
J gene: TRBJ1-2
CDR3 protein: CASSPPGRSNYGYTF
CDR3 DNA: TGTGCCAGCAGCCCCCCGGGACGGTCTAACTATGGCTACACCTTC

clone size: -
D gene: TRBD1
CDR3 length: 14
V gene: TRBV29-1
J gene: TRBJ1-2
CDR3 protein: CSVEQTGGRYGYTF
CDR3 DNA: TGCAGCGTTGAGCAGACAGGGGGACGCTATGGCTACACCTTC

clone size: -
D gene: TRBD2
CDR3 length: 14
V gene: TRBV5-4
J gene: TRBJ2-5
CDR3 protein: CASTGRKGNETQYF
CDR3 DNA: TGTGCCAGCACCGGGAGGAAAGGGAACGAGACCCAGTACTTC

clone size: -
D gene: -
CDR3 length: 11
V gene: TRBV11-3
J gene: TRBJ1-1
CDR3 protein: CASGVGAEAFF
CDR3 DNA: TGTGCCAGTGGGGTGGGCGCTGAAGCTTTCTTT